The clone carrying this T cell receptor beta chain was seen a handful of times. The listed genes are named as in mouse. The read stops 4 residues short of the end of the CDR3; the missing end is completed from the germline J gene. The sample originates from a study of CD8+ T cells in alopecia areata. Study overall: C3H/HeJ graft donors with spontaneous alopecia, aged roughly 6-13 months, supplied skin that was transplanted onto female C3H/HeJ mice aged about 7-10 weeks.

Per germline, CDR1 FNHDT and CDR2 SITEND (reference sequence). V lost 4 bases to trimming and J lost 3 bases, with 8 bases between them. The CDR3 extends over 12 amino acids. Isolated RNA was reverse transcribed into cDNA used as the sequencing template. Generated by immunoSEQ multiplex PCR, the TCRdb table keeps only in-frame clones and is missing some. Altogether about 270,000 clones were found in the sample, and no singletons occur. Pooled cells of cutaneous lymph node origin were sorted on CD4, CD8alpha, NKG2D, NKG2ACE and other markers. The sequenced material came from CD4+ T cells sorted from a lymph node. The sequence derives from a C3H/HeJ mouse with alopecia areata. The mice in this strain carry MHC haplotype H2-k. This rearrangement joins TRBV19 to TRBJ2-7; D is unclear. CDR3 residues: CASSLDLYEQYF. The DNA read from the CDR3 is TGTGCCAGCAGTCTGGATCTCTAT.